This entry lists 5 T cell receptor beta chains sequenced from one sample in a study of beta chain features in type 1 diabetes. Their recognized antigens are unknown. TCRB transcripts that were expressed got sequenced, as all of the isolated RNA had been reverse transcribed. Clones were sequenced by immunoSEQ multiplex PCR, and TCRdb holds only the in-frame ones, with some missing. The data hold approximately 170,000 clones, with approximately 8% observed a single time. Study outcomes and limitations: Among all four CD4+ subsets, Type 1 diabetes patients had TCRB CDR3s that were moderately but significantly shorter.

Input material: central memory CD4+ T cells from blood. Receptor source: a woman between 40 and 55 years old with type 1 diabetes.

With respect to this clone: In the same sample, other DNA sequences code for this CDR3. The V call is TRBV18, the J call TRBJ2-7; possibly TRBD2 for D (6 bases). CDR3 length equals 14 residues. Trimming shortened V by 6 bases and J by 2 bases, and 14 bases separated the two germline ends. Germline CDR1 and CDR2: KGHSH and LQKENI. The CDR3 sequence is CASSPGTGPYEQYF. In DNA, the CDR3 is TGTGCCAGCTCCCCCGGGACTGGCCCCTACGAGCAGTACTTC.

The CDR3 region has the DNA TGTGCCAGCAGCTTAGGAGTCGGGGAGCTGTTTTTT. Translation: CASSLGVGELFF. The J gene is TRBJ2-2, the V gene TRBV11-2; D ambiguous. Germline-derived CDR1 and CDR2 are SGHAT and FQNNGV. This CDR3 comprises 12 residues. Trimming stripped 1 base from V and 7 bases from J, with 4 bases between.

CDR3 DNA: TGTGCCAGCAGCTTGGGGACAGGGAATCTCGATACGCAGTATTTT. It codes for CASSLGTGNLDTQYF. The chain employs TRBV7-9 and TRBJ2-3, with 9 bases that match TRBD1. The germline V gene has CDR1 SEHNR and CDR2 FQNEAQ (reference sequence). With 3 bases clipped from V and 6 bases from J, the junction kept 7 bases outside the gene matches. The CDR3 length is 15 residues.

The chain carries TRBV5-1 and TRBJ2-3, with TRBD1 matching over 9 bases. CDR1 SGHRS and CDR2 YFSETQ come from the germline V gene. Trimming at V came to 3 bases and at J to 2 bases, leaving 4 bases not matched to a gene. The length of the CDR3 is 15 residues. This CDR3 reads CASSSGQGNTDTQYF. The CDR3 DNA reads as TGCGCCAGCAGCTCCGGACAGGGGAACACAGATACGCAGTATTTT.

The chain is built from TRBV29-1 and TRBJ2-7; TRBD2 is a possible D gene (7 bases). The V and J ends lost 7 bases and 5 bases respectively, with 15 bases between them. Germline values: CDR1 SQVTM, CDR2 ANQGSEA. CDR3 size: 12 residues. CDR3 nucleotides: TGCAGCGCATCCAGGGGAGGGGACGAGCAGTACTTC. It yields the protein CSASRGGDEQYF.